This T cell receptor (beta chain) is from a study of pediatric ulcerative colitis. Study-wide findings and caveats: Blood samples from a couple of patients yielded substantially fewer templates and were excluded from blood-rectal overlap analysis.

CDR1 is SGHKS, CDR2 YYEKEE, per germline (reference sequence). Trimming removed 4 bases from V and 8 bases from J, with 16 bases in between. The CDR3 spans 14 residues. About this clone itself: Its antigen is currently unknown.

The repertoire was sequenced with immunoSEQ multiplex PCR; TCRdb's copy has only in-frame clones and lacks some. Found here are 59,000 or so clones, around 80% of them singletons; the top ten hold 4% to 6.5%. The clonotype comes from a boy younger than 18 with moderate ulcerative colitis. Sequencing was carried out using blood. V is TRBV5-5 and J is TRBJ1-5, with D uncertain. The CDR3 loop reads CASSLGGKVEPQHF. DNA of the CDR3: TGTGCCAGCAGCCTGGGAGGGAAAGTGGAGCCCCAGCATTTT.